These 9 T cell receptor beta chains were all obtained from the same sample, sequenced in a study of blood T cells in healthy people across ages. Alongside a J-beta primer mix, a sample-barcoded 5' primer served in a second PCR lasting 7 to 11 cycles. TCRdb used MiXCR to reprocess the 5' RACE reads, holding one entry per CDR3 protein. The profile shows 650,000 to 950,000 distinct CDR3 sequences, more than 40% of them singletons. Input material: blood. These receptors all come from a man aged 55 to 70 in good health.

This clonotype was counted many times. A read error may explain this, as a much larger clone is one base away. The CDR3 is CASSRDIYNEQYF. The DNA for the CDR3 is TGCGCCAGCAGCCGGGACATATACAATGAGCAGTACTTC. The V gene is TRBV4-1, the J gene TRBJ2-5, with a possible D match to TRBD1 (6 bases). CDR3 length equals 13 residues. The V gene lost 4 bases and the J gene lost 11 bases, with 17 bases spanning the gap. The germline CDR1 and CDR2 sequences are MGHRA and YSYEKL.

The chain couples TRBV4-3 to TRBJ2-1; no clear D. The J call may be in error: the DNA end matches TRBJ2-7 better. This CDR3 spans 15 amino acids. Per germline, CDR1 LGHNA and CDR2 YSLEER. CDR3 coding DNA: TGCGCCAGCAGCCTAACGGGTCTCGGCTACAATGAGCAGTACTTC. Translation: CASSLTGLGYNEQYF.

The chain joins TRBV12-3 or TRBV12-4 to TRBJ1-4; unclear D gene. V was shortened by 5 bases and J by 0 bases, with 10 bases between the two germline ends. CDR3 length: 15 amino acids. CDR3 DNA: TGTGCCAGCAGTCGCGGGAGTGCAACTAATGAAAAACTGTTTTTT. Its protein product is CASSRGSATNEKLFF.

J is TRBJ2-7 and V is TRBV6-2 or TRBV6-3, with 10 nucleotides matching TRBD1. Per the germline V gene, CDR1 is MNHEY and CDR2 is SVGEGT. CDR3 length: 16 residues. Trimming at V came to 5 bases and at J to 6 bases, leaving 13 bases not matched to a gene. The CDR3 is CASSTGTGAIPGEQYF. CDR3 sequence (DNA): TGTGCCAGCAGTACGGGGACAGGGGCCATCCCCGGCGAGCAGTACTTC.

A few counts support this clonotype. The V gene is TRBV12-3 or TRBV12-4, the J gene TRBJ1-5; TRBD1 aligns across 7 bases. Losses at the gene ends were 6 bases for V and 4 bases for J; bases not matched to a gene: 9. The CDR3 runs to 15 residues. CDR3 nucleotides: TGTGCCAGCAGAGCCAGCGGGACAGATAATCAGCCCCAGCATTTT. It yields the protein CASRASGTDNQPQHF.

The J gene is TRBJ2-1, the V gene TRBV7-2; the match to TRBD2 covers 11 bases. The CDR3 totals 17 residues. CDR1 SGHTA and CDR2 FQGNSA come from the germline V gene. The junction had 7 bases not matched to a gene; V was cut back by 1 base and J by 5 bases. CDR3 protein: CASSLGGSGGANNEQFF. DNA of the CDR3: TGTGCCAGCAGCTTAGGTGGTAGCGGGGGGGCGAACAATGAGCAGTTCTTC.

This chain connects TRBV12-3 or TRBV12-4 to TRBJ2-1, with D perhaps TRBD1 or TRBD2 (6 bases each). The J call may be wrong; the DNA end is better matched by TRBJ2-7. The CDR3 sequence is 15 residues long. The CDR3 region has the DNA TGTGCCAGCAGTTCAGAGGGGGGCCCCTACAATGAGCAGTACTTC. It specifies CASSSEGGPYNEQYF.

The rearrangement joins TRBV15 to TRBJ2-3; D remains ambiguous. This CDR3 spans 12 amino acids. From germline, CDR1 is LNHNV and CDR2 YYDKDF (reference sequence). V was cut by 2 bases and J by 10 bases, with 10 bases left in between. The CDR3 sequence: CATSRPLGAQYF. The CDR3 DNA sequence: TGTGCCACCAGCAGACCCCTTGGAGCGCAGTATTTT.

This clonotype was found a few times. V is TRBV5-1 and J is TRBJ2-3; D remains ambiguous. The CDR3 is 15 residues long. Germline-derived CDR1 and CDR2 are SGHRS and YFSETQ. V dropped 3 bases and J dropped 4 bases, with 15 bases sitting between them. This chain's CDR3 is CASSSTAEGPDTQYF. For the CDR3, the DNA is TGCGCCAGCAGCTCTACAGCAGAAGGGCCAGATACGCAGTATTTT.